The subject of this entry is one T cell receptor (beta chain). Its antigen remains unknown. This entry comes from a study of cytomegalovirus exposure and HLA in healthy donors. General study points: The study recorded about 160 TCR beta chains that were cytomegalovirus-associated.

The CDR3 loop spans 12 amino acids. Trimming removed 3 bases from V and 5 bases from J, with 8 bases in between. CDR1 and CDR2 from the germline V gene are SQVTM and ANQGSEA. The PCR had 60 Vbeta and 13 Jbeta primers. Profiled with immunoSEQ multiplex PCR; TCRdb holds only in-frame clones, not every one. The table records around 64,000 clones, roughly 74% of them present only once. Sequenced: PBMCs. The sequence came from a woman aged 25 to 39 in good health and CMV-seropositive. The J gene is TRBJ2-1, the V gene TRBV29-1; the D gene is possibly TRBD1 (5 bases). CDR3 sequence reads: CSVEDINNEQFF. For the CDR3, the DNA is TGCAGCGTTGAGGACATCAACAATGAGCAGTTCTTC.